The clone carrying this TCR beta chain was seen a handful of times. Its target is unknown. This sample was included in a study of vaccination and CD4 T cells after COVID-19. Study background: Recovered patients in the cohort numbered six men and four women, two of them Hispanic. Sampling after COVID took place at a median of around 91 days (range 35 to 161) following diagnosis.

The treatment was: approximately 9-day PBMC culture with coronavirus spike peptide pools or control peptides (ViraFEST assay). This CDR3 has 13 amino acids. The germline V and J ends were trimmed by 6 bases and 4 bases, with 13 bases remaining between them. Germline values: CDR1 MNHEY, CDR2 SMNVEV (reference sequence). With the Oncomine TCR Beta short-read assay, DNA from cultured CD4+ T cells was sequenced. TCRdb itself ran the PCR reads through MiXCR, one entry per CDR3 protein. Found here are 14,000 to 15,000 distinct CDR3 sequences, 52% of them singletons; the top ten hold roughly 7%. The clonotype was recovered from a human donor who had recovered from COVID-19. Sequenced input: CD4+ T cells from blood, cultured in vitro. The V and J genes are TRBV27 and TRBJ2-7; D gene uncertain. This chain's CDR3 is CASRRTLLYEQYF. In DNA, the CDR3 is TGTGCCAGCAGGAGGACCCTTTTGTACGAGCAGTACTTC.